The clone carrying this T cell receptor beta chain was seen only once. The antigen is unknown. V lost 10 bases to trimming and J lost 5 bases; unmatched junction nucleotides: 11. The CDR3 is 15 residues long. Germline V gene sequence: CDR1 MNHEY, CDR2 SMNVEV (reference sequence). The source of the sample is a study of cytomegalovirus exposure and HLA in healthy donors. Study as a whole: About four fifths of roughly 430 genotyped donors fell in the Caucasian-associated ancestry cluster.

The PCR used 60 Vbeta and 13 Jbeta primers. The method was immunoSEQ multiplex PCR; TCRdb's version includes in-frame clones alone and lacks a portion of them. The sample carries about 130,000 clones, around three quarters recorded once. Study-wide results and limits: There were some public TCRs occurring in many donors, but most TCR sequences were rare. Researchers reported in a later analysis that a missense DCLRE1C variant was tied to TCR beta V- and J-gene trimming. A previous analysis found most TCR beta V segments productive roughly 87% or roughly 30% of the time.

The gene calls are TRBV27 and TRBJ2-1; 10 bases are a match to TRBD2. This sequence was found in a man younger than 45 in good health and CMV-seronegative. Sequencing input: PBMCs. The CDR3 nucleotides read TGTGCCACCAACCCCGGGACTAGCGTCAACAATGAGCAGTTCTTC. Its translation: CATNPGTSVNNEQFF.